Listed below are T cell receptor beta chains from one sample, sequenced in a study of OX40 agonist ivuxolimab in advanced cancers. Only in-frame clones appear in the TCRdb table, and some are missing; sequencing was by immunoSEQ multiplex PCR. Of about 48,000 clones detected, 70% to 90% appear once; the ten largest clones hold about 45%. The sequencing used CD4+ or CD8+ T cells sorted from blood, collected in a trial of the OX40 agonist ivuxolimab. These receptors originate from an adult with an advanced solid tumor such as melanoma, head and neck, liver or kidney cancer. Both conserved end residues are part of each CDR3. The D gene is left open where the match is weak. A clone size is listed for some rows: how often the clone was seen (once, few, many), or a class if it is expanded.

j_gene | abundance | d_gene | v_gene | CDR3aa | CDR3nt
TRBJ2-7 | few | - | TRBV29-1 | CSVEHSSYEQYF | TGCAGCGTGGAACACAGCTCCTACGAGCAGTACTTC
TRBJ1-5 | - | - | TRBV2 | CASSEGFQPQHF | TGTGCCAGCAGTGAGGGTTTTCAGCCCCAGCATTTT
TRBJ1-2 | - | - | TRBV27 | CASSLSIGDGYTF | TGTGCCAGCAGTTTATCGATAGGAGATGGCTACACCTTC
TRBJ2-7 | - | - | TRBV7-2 | CASSSGVGTAYEQYF | TGTGCCAGCAGCTCCGGGGTAGGGACCGCGTACGAGCAGTACTTC
TRBJ2-7 | - | - | TRBV12-2 | CASRPLVGQGYEQYF | TGTGCAAGTCGCCCACTTGTAGGACAGGGATACGAGCAGTACTTC
TRBJ2-4 | - | TRBD1 | TRBV4-1 | CASSQPGQFQYF | TGCGCCAGCAGCCAACCGGGACAGTTTCAGTACTTC
TRBJ2-7 | - | TRBD1 | TRBV28 | CASTTGAYEQYF | TGTGCCAGCACTACAGGGGCCTACGAGCAGTACTTC
TRBJ2-3 | - | - | TRBV7-2 | CASSLIGDTQYF | TGTGCCAGCAGCTTAATAGGGGATACGCAGTATTTT
TRBJ2-1 | - | - | TRBV9 | CASSVGQSSYNEQFF | TGTGCCAGCAGCGTAGGCCAGAGCTCCTACAATGAGCAGTTCTTC
TRBJ1-1 | once | - | TRBV27 | CASSLGVGTEAFF | TGTGCCAGCAGCTTAGGGGTGGGCACTGAAGCTTTCTTT
TRBJ1-2 | - | - | TRBV19 | CASRIAGTATDGYTF | TGTGCCAGTAGGATCGCCGGGACCGCGACGGATGGCTACACCTTC
TRBJ1-4 | - | - | TRBV11-2 | CASSGGYNEKLFF | TGTGCCAGCAGCGGGGGGTATAATGAAAAACTGTTTTTT
TRBJ2-3 | - | TRBD1 | TRBV7-2 | CASSPAQGVDTQYF | TGTGCCAGCAGCCCCGCTCAGGGGGTTGATACGCAGTATTTT
TRBJ2-7 | - | TRBD1 | TRBV7-9 | CASSLIGTGRYEQYF | TGTGCCAGCAGCTTAATAGGGACAGGGCGCTACGAGCAGTACTTC
TRBJ1-5 | - | - | TRBV28 | CASSFGGLSQPQHF | TGTGCCAGCAGTTTTGGGGGTCTGTCCCAGCCCCAGCATTTT
TRBJ2-7 | - | TRBD1 | TRBV19 | CASSPQGSSYEQYF | TGTGCCAGTAGTCCACAGGGGAGCTCCTACGAGCAGTACTTC
TRBJ2-1 | - | TRBD1 | TRBV6-5 | CASRQGVNEQFF | TGTGCCAGCAGACAGGGGGTAAATGAGCAGTTCTTC
TRBJ1-2 | - | TRBD1 | TRBV27 | CASSSSWDRDFLVYGYTF | TGTGCCAGCAGTTCTTCTTGGGACAGGGACTTCCTTGTCTATGGCTACACCTTC
TRBJ2-5 | once | - | TRBV2 | CASSEGTYQETQYF | TGTGCCAGCAGTGAAGGGACTTATCAAGAGACCCAGTACTTC
TRBJ2-7 | few | - | TRBV7-8 | CASSSSRNYEQYF | TGTGCCAGCAGCTCGAGCAGAAACTACGAGCAGTACTTC
TRBJ2-2 | - | - | TRBV28 | CASSSPRERGTGELFF | TGTGCCAGCAGTTCACCCCGGGAGAGAGGGACCGGGGAGCTGTTTTTT
TRBJ1-2 | - | - | TRBV5-6 | CASRGERYGYTF | TGTGCCAGCAGGGGGGAGAGGTATGGCTACACCTTC
TRBJ2-3 | once | - | TRBV7-6 | CASSPQGRPDTQYF | TGTGCCAGCAGCCCCCAGGGACGTCCAGATACGCAGTATTTT
TRBJ2-1 | - | - | TRBV14 | CASSPYNEQFF | TGTGCCAGCAGCCCCTACAATGAGCAGTTCTTC